This TCR beta chain was obtained from a study of cytotoxic CD8 clonotypes in ibrutinib-treated CLL. Profiling relied on immunoSEQ multiplex PCR, and the TCRdb table lists in-frame clones only, not all of them. Among roughly 200,000 clones listed, around three quarters were seen once. The clonotype comes from a human donor with chronic lymphocytic leukemia. The sequences come from PBMCs, collected after 24 months of ibrutinib treatment.

CDR3 nucleotide sequence: TGTGCCAGCAGGACTAGCGGTACAGATACGCAGTATTTT. It is translated as CASRTSGTDTQYF. The chain carries TRBV27 and TRBJ2-3; 9 positions match TRBD2. CDR1 and CDR2 (germline): MNHEY, SMNVEV (reference sequence). J was trimmed by 3 bases and V by 6 bases; bases with no gene match: 1. The CDR3 contains 13 residues.